This T cell receptor (beta chain) was sequenced for a study of blood T cells in healthy people across ages. Primers used in a second PCR of about 7 to 12 cycles were a sample-barcoded 5' primer and a J-beta primer mix. TCRdb reprocessed the 5' RACE reads via MiXCR and lists one record per CDR3 protein. Of roughly 640,000 distinct CDR3 sequences listed, roughly 30% are singletons. This clonotype has more than one count but fewer than ten. Trimming removed 6 bases from V and 10 bases from J, with 22 bases in between. This CDR3 contains 16 residues. The V gene's germline CDR1 is SGHVS and CDR2 FNYEAQ. The sequencing input was blood. This TCR came from a woman of 80 years or more in good health. The V call is TRBV7-6, the J call TRBJ1-6, with a possible D match to TRBD1 (6 bases). In DNA, the CDR3 is TGTGCCAGCAGTCCCGCCGGGGGCGGCCTTGGGTCACCCCTCCACTTT. This translates into CASSPAGGGLGSPLHF.